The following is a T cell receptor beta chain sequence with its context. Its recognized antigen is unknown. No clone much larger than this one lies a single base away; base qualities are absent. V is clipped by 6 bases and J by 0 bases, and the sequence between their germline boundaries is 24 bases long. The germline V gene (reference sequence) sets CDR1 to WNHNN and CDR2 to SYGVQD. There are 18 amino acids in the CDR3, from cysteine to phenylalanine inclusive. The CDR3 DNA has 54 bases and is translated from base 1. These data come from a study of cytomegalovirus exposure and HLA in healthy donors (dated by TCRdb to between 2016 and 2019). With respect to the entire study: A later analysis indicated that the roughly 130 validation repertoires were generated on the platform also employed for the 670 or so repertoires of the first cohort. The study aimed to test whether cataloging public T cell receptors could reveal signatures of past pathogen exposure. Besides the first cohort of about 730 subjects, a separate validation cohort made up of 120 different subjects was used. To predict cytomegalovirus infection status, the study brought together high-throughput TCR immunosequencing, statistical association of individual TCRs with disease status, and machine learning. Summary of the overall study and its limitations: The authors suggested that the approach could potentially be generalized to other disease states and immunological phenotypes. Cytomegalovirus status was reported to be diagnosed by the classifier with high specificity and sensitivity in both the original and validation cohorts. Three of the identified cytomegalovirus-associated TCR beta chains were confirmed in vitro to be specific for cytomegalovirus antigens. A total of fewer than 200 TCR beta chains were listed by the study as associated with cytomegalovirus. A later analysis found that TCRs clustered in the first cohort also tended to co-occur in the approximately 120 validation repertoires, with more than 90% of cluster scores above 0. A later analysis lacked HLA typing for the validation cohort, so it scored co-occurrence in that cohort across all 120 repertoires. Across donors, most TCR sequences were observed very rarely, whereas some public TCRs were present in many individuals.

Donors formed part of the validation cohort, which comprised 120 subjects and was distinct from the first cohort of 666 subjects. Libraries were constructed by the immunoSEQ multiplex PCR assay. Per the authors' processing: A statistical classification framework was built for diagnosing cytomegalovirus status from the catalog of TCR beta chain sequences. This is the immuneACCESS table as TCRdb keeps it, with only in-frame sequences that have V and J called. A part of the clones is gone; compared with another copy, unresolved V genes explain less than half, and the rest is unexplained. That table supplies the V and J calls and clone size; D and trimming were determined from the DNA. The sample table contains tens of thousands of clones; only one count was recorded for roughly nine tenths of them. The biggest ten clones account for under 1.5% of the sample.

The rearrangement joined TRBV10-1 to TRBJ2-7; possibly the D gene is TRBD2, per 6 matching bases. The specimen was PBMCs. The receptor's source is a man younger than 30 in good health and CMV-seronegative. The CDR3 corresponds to CASRIPGLQSTSSYEQYF. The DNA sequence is TGCGCCAGCAGGATTCCGGGACTTCAATCCACCAGCTCCTACGAGCAGTACTTC.